This T cell receptor (beta chain) was profiled in a study of technical replicates of blood from a handful of donors. TCRdb's copy holds only in-frame clones and misses some; the assay was immunoSEQ multiplex PCR. The sample has fewer than 95,000 clones; 94% are singletons. Material for sequencing was T cells isolated from PBMCs. This receptor was taken from a human donor in good health.

CDR3 region: CASSQDNGFINRAHQETQYF. Written as DNA, the CDR3 is TGTGCCAGCAGCCAAGATAACGGATTTATAAACAGGGCCCACCAAGAGACCCAGTACTTC. The chain is built from TRBV14 and TRBJ2-5; maybe TRBD1 (6 bases). Trimming took off 0 bases at V and 0 bases at J, with 23 bases between the two ends. Germline V CDR1 and CDR2: SGHDN, FVKESK. CDR3 length equals 20 residues.